This T cell receptor beta chain stems from a study of identical twins. Points from the study as a whole: In monozygotic twins, models underestimated the sharing of out-of-frame TCR alpha. These conclusions were based on statistical analysis (cross-sectional, not following the same donors).

A universal primer site was incorporated via template switching, and the cDNA contained unique molecular identifiers. One entry per CDR3 protein results from TCRdb running MiXCR on the 5' RACE reads. Here the sample spans a few hundred thousand distinct CDR3 sequences, more than 9% being singletons. The sample holds a few counts of this clonotype. The antigen is not known. This CDR3 spans 12 amino acids. Germline V gives CDR1 GTSNPN, CDR2 SVGIG (reference sequence). With 1 base removed from V and 6 bases from J, the gap between germline ends came to 8 bases. These data also formed part of another study, on yellow fever vaccine responses in identical twins.

The source of this sequence is a woman younger than 30 in good health. The sample consisted of PBMCs. The genes are TRBV30 and TRBJ2-3, with D possibly being TRBD1 (5 bases). The CDR3 region has the DNA TGTGCCTGGAGTGCCAGGGTTGATACGCAGTATTTT. It yields the protein CAWSARVDTQYF.